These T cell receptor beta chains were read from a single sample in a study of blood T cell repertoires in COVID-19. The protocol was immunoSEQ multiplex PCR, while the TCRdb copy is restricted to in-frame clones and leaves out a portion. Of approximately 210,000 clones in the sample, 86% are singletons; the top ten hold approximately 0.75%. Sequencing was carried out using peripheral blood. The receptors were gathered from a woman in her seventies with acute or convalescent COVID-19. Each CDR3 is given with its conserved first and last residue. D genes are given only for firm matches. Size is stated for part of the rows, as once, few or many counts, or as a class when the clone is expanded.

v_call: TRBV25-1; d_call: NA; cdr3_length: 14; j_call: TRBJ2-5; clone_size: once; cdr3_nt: TGTGCCAGCAGTGATTGGCGGGGTCAAGAGACCCAGTACTTC; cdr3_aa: CASSDWRGQETQYF
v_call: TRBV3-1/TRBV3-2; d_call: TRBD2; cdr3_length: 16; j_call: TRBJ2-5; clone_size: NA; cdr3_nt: TGTGCCAGCAGCCTATCTAGCGGGGGGACCCAAGAGACCCAGTACTTC; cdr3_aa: CASSLSSGGTQETQYF
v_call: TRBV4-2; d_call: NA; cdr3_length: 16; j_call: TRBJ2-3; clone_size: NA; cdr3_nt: TGTGCCAGCAGCCAAGAATTTCGGTATGTCACAGATACGCAGTATTTT; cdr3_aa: CASSQEFRYVTDTQYF
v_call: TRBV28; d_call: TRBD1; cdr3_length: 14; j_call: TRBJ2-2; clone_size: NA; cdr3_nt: TGTGCCAGCAGTTGGACAGGGAACACCGGGGAGCTGTTTTTT; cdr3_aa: CASSWTGNTGELFF
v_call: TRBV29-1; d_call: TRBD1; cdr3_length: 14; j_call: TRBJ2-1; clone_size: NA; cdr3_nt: TGCAGCGTTGTAAGGGGGACAGGGCTAAATGAGCAGTTCTTC; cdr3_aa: CSVVRGTGLNEQFF
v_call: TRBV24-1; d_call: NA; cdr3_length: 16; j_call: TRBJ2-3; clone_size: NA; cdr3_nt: TGTGCCACCAGTGATGCCTCGGGGTCGTCGACAGATACGCAGTATTTT; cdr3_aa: CATSDASGSSTDTQYF
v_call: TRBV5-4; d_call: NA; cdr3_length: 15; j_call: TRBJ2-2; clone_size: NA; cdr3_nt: TGTGCCAGCAGCTTGTTGGGGGGAGTTACCGGGGAGCTGTTTTTT; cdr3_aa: CASSLLGGVTGELFF
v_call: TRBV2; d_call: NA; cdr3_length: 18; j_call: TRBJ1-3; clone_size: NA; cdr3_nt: TGTGCCAGCAGTTTCCTTGGCGGAACAGGGAATTCTGGAAACACCATATATTTT; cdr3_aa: CASSFLGGTGNSGNTIYF
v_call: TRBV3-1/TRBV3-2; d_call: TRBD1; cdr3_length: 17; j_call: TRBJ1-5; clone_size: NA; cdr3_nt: TGTGCCAGCAGCCAAGGACAGGGGAGTTGGAGCAATCAGCCCCAGCATTTT; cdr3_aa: CASSQGQGSWSNQPQHF
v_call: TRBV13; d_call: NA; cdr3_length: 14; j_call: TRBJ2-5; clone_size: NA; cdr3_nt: TGTGCCAGCAGCTTAGCCCAGTCGGAGGAGACCCAGTACTTC; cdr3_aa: CASSLAQSEETQYF
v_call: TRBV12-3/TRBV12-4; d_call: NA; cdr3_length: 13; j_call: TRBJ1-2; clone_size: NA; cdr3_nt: TGTGCCAGCAGTTTACAGGTGAACTATGGCTACACCTTC; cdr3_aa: CASSLQVNYGYTF
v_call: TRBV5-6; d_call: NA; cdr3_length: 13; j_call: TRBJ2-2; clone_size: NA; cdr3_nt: TGTGCCAGCAGGAGATCCTACACCGGGGAGCTGTTTTTT; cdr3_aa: CASRRSYTGELFF
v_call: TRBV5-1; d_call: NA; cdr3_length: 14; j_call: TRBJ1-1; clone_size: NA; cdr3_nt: TGCGCCAGCACCCTGGACACCGTAAACACTGAAGCTTTCTTT; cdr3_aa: CASTLDTVNTEAFF
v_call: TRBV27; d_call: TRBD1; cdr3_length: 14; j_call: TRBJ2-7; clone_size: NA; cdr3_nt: TGTGCCAGCAGCCCAACTACATCGACAGGGAGACAGTACTTC; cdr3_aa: CASSPTTSTGRQYF
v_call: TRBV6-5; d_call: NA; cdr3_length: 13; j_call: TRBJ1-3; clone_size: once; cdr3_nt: TGTGCCAGCAGTACAAGGGGAGGGAGCACCATATATTTT; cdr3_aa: CASSTRGGSTIYF
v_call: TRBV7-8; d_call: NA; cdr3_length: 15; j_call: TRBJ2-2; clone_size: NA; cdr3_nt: TGTGCCAGCAGCACCAGCAGGCCGAACACCGGGGAGCTGTTTTTT; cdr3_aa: CASSTSRPNTGELFF
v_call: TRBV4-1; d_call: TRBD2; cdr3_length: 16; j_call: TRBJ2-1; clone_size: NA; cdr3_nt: TGCGCCAGCAGCCGACTGACTAGCGGGGGGGACAATGAGCAGTTCTTC; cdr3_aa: CASSRLTSGGDNEQFF
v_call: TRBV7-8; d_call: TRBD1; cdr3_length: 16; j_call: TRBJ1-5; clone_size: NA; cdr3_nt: TGTGCCAGCAGCTTACGGCAGGGGGCGCGAGGTCAGCCCCAGCATTTT; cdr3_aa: CASSLRQGARGQPQHF
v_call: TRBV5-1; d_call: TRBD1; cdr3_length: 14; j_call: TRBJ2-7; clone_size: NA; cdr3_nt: TGCGCCAGCAGCCAAGGGGGCTTGAACTACGAGCAGTACTTC; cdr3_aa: CASSQGGLNYEQYF
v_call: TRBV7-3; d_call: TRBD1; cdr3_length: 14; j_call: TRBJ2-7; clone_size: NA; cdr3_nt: TGTGCCAGCAGCGTCGGACAGGTCCCCTACGAGCAGTACTTC; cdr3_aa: CASSVGQVPYEQYF
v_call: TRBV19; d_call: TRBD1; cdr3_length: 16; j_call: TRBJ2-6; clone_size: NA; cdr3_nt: TGTGCCAGTGGGGACAGGTCGACTTCTGGGGCCAACGTCCTGACTTTC; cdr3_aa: CASGDRSTSGANVLTF
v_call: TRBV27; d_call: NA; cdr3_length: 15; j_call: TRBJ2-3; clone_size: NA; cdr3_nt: TGTGCCAGCAGTTTATTACAGGGCGGGACAGATACGCAGTATTTT; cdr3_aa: CASSLLQGGTDTQYF
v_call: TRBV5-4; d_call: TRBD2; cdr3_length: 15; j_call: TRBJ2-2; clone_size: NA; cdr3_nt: TGTGCCAGCAGCGTTAGCGGGGGCGGGACCGGGGAGCTGTTTTTT; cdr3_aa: CASSVSGGGTGELFF
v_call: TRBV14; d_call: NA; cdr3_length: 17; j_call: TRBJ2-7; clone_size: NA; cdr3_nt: TGTGCCAGCAGCCAAGATTTCGGGAGAATACCCCCGGGGGAGCAGTACTTC; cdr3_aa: CASSQDFGRIPPGEQYF
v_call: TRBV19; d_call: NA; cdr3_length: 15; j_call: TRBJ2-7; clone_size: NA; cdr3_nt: TGTGCCAGTAGTATAGATAGGGGAAGCTCCTACGAGCAGTACTTC; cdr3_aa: CASSIDRGSSYEQYF
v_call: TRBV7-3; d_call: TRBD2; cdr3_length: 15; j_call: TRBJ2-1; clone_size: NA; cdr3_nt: TGTGCCAGCAGCCTAGCGGGAGGGGTCTACAATGAGCAGTTCTTC; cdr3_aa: CASSLAGGVYNEQFF
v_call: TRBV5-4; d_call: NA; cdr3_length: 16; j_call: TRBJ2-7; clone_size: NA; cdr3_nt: TGTGCCAGCAGCGGGAGTGGAGCGAGGAGCTCCTACGAGCAGTACTTC; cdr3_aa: CASSGSGARSSYEQYF
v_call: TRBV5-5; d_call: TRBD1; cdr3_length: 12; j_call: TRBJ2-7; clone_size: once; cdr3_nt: TGTGCCAGCAGCGGGACAGCCTACGAGCAGTACTTC; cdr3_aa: CASSGTAYEQYF
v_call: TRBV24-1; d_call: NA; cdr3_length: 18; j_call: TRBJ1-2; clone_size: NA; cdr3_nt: TGTGCCACCAGTGATGACAGGACGACAACTGGAACTAACTATGGCTACACCTTC; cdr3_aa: CATSDDRTTTGTNYGYTF
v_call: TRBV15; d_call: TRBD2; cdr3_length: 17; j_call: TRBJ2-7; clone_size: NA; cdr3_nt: TGTGCCACCAGCGCGCATTTAGCGGGAGCCTCCCCTGGCGAGCAGTACTTC; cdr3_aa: CATSAHLAGASPGEQYF
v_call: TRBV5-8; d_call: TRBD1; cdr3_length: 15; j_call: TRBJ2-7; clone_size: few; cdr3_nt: TGTGCCAGCAGCTTGGTCGGGACAGGGGCCTACGAGCAGTACTTC; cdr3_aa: CASSLVGTGAYEQYF
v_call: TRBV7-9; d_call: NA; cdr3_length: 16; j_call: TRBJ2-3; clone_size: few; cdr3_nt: TGTGCCAGCACCGACCCCGTGGGGGGTAGCACAGATACGCAGTATTTT; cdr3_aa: CASTDPVGGSTDTQYF
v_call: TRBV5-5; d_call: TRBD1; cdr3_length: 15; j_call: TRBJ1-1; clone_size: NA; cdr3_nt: TGTGCCAGCAGCTTGGTGGGACAGGGGAACACTGAAGCTTTCTTT; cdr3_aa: CASSLVGQGNTEAFF
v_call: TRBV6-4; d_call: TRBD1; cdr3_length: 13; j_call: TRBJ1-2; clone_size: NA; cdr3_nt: TGTGCCAGCAGGGGGGACAGGGCGAGAGGCTACACCTTC; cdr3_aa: CASRGDRARGYTF
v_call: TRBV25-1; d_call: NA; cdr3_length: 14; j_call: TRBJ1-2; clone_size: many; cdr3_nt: TGTGCCAGCAGTGAATCTGGAGACAACTATGGCTACACCTTC; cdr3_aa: CASSESGDNYGYTF
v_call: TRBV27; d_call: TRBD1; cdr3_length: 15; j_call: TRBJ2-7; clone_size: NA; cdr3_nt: TGTGCCAGCAGCTCCCCCGGGACAGGGAAGTACGAGCAGTACTTC; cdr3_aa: CASSSPGTGKYEQYF
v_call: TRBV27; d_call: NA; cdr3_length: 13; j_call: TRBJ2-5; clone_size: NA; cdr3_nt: TGTGCCAGCAGGACAACCGGGGGAGAGACCCAGTACTTC; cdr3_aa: CASRTTGGETQYF
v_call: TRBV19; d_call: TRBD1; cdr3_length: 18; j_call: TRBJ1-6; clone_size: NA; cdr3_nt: TGTGCCAGTAACCCCCGGGGGACAGGGGTTCCCTATAATTCACCCCTCCACTTT; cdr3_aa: CASNPRGTGVPYNSPLHF
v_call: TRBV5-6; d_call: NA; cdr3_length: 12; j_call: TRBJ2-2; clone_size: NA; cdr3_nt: TGTGCCAGCAGCTTCGCAGTCGGGGAGCTGTTTTTT; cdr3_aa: CASSFAVGELFF
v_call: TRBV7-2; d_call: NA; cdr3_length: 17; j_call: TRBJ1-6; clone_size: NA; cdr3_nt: TGTGCCAGCAGCTTAGATATCGGGAGCTCCTATAATTCACCCCTCCACTTT; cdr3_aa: CASSLDIGSSYNSPLHF
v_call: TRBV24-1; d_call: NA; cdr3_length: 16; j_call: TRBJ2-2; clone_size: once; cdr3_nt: TGTGCCACCAGTGATCCCCAGGGACTCAACACCGGGGAGCTGTTTTTT; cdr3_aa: CATSDPQGLNTGELFF
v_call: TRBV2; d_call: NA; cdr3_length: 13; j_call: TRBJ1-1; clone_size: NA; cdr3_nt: TGTGCCAGCAGCTTGCAGGGCGGCACTGAAGCTTTCTTT; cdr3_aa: CASSLQGGTEAFF
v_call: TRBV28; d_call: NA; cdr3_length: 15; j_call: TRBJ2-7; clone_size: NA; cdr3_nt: TGTGCCAGCCAAAAGCGAGGAGCGATTTCCTACGAGCAGTACTTC; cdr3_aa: CASQKRGAISYEQYF
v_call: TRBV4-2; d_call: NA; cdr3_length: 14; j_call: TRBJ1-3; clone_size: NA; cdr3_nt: TGTGCCAGCGGACGTATCTCAGGGGAAGGCACCATATATTTT; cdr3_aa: CASGRISGEGTIYF
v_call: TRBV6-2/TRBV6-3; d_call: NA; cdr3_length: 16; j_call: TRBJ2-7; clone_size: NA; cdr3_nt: TGTGCCAGCAGTAACGAAAGATTCCAGGGTTTACGCGAGCAGTACTTC; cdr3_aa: CASSNERFQGLREQYF